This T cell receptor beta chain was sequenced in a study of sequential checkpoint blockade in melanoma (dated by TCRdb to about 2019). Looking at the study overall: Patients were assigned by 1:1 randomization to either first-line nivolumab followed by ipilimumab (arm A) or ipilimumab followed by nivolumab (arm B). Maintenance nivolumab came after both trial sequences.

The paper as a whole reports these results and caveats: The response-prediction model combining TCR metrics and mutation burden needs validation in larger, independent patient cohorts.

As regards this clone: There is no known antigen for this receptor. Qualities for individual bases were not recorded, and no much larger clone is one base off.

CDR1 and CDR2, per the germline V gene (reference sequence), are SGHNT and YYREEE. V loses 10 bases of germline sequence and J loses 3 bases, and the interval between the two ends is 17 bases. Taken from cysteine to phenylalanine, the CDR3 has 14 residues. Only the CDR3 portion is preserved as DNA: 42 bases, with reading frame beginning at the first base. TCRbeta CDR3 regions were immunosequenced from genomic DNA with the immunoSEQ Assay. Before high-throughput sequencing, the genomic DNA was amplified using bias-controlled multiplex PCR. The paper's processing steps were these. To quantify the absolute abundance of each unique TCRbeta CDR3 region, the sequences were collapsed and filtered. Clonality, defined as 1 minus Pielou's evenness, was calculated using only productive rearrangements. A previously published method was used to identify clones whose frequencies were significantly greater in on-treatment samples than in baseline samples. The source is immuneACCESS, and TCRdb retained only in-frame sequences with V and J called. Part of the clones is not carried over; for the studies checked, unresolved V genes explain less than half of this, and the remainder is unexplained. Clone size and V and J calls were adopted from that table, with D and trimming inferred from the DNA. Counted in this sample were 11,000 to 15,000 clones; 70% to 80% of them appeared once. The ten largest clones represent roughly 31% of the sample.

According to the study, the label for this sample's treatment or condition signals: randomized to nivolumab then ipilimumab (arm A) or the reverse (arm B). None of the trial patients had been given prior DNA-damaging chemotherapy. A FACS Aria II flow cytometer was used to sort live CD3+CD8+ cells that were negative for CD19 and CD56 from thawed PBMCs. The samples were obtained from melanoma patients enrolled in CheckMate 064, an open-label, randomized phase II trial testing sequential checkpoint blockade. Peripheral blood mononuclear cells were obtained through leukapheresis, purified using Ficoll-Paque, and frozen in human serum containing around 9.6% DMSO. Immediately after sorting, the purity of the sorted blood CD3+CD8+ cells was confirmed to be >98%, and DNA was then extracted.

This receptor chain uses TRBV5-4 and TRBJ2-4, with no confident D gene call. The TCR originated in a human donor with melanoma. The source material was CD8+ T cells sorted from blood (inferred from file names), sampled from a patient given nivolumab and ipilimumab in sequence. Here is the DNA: TGTGCCGTGAGCGCCCCAGACGGCAAAAACATTCAGTACTTC. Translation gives CAVSAPDGKNIQYF.